These 27 T cell receptor beta chains came from one sample sequenced in a study of blood T cell repertoires in COVID-19. The data were produced by immunoSEQ multiplex PCR, yet TCRdb's version contains in-frame clones alone and is incomplete. The data show roughly 290,000 clones, around nine tenths seen once. The sample consisted of peripheral blood. The receptor source for this set is a woman aged 60 to 75 with acute or convalescent COVID-19.

The chain uses TRBV19 and TRBJ1-5; D gene unclear. The germline gives CDR1 LNHDA, CDR2 SQIVND (reference sequence). The germline V and J ends were trimmed by 6 bases and 0 bases, with 9 bases remaining between them. The CDR3 is 14 residues long. Here the CDR3 DNA reads TGTGCCAGTAGCGACATGAATAGCAATCAGCCCCAGCATTTT. Its translation is CASSDMNSNQPQHF.

The chain is built from TRBV28 and TRBJ1-5; possible D gene TRBD1, 6 bases. With 3 bases removed from V and 4 bases from J, the gap between germline ends came to 13 bases. CDR1 and CDR2 (germline): MDHEN, SYDVKM. This CDR3 has 15 amino acids. The CDR3 sequence is CASSLGRQVNQPQHF. The CDR3 DNA reads as TGTGCCAGCAGTTTGGGGCGACAGGTAAATCAGCCCCAGCATTTT.

The count of this clone is one. Other DNA sequences in the same sample also yield this CDR3. The CDR3 nucleotides read TGTGCCAGCAGTTACTCGGGACAGATGAACACTGAAGCTTTCTTT. Translated: CASSYSGQMNTEAFF. V and J are TRBV6-5 and TRBJ1-1, with TRBD1 identical over 7 bases. J lost 0 bases, V lost 0 bases, and 1 base had no gene match. CDR3 length equals 15 residues. Germline V lookup: CDR1 MNHEY, CDR2 SVGAGI.

The chain links TRBV2 to TRBJ2-7; TRBD1 matches at 8 bases. CDR1 SNHLY and CDR2 FYNNEI come from the germline V gene. This CDR3 region has 12 residues. With 8 bases clipped from V and 5 bases from J, the junction kept 5 bases outside the gene matches. In nucleotides, the CDR3 is TGTGCCAGCGGCAGGGGGCTTAACGAGCAGTACTTC. Protein: CASGRGLNEQYF.

This rearrangement joins TRBV5-8 to TRBJ2-5, with D possibly TRBD2 on 6 matching bases. The germline CDR1 and CDR2 sequences are SGHTS and YDEGEE. V shed 3 bases and J shed 5 bases, with 11 bases lying between them. CDR3 length: 13 residues. CDR3 DNA: TGTGCCAGCAGCTCTCTAGCGAGGGAGACCCAGTACTTC. Encoded protein: CASSSLARETQYF.

The CDR3 nucleotides read TGTGCCAGCAGCGTAGGGAGGAGCTCTGGGGCCAACGTCCTGACTTTC. Residues: CASSVGRSSGANVLTF. This sequence joins TRBV9 and TRBJ2-6; TRBD2 might be the D (5 bases). The V and J ends lost 0 bases and 0 bases respectively, with 7 bases between them. In germline, CDR1 is SGDLS, CDR2 YYNGEE. CDR3 length: 16 amino acids.

The genes are TRBV29-1 and TRBJ1-2, with 11 positions matching TRBD1. V trimming: 3 bases; J trimming: 6 bases; junction bases outside the gene matches: 3. The CDR3 contains 13 residues. From germline, CDR1 is SQVTM and CDR2 ANQGSEA. For the CDR3, the DNA is TGCAGCGTTGATGGACAGGGGGCGGATGGCTACACCTTC. Residues: CSVDGQGADGYTF. Full variable domain (missing parts from reference TRBV29-1 and TRBJ1-2): SAVISQKPSRDICQRGTSLTIQCQVDSQVTMMFWYRQQPGQSLTLIATANQGSEATYESGFVIDKFPISRPNLTFSTLTVSNMSPEDSSIYLCSVDGQGADGYTFGSGTRLTVV.

The rearrangement links TRBV12-2 to TRBJ2-7; TRBD1 is the table's D call, not checked against the DNA. TRBV12-2 is described as a pseudogene. The CDR3 consists of 18 residues. The CDR3 bases are TGTGCAAGTCGCTTAGTCAAGATGGGGCGTCCCTCCTTATACGAGCAGTACTTC. Translated, it gives CASRLVKMGRPSLYEQYF.

V is TRBV11-2 and J is TRBJ2-1, with 10 bases lining up with TRBD2. CDR3 length equals 16 residues. Germline CDR1 is SGHAT and CDR2 is FQNNGV. The V and J ends lost 1 base and 5 bases, in that order; junction bases with no gene match: 5. CDR3 amino acids: CASSLGRLAGDNEQFF. The CDR3 nucleotides read TGTGCCAGCAGCTTAGGTAGGCTAGCGGGGGACAATGAGCAGTTCTTC.

The gene calls are TRBV7-2 and TRBJ2-5; 7 bases are shared with TRBD2. Germline V gene lookup returns CDR1 SGHTA and CDR2 FQGNSA. V was clipped by 1 base and J by 0 bases; unmatched bases: 5. The CDR3 is made up of 16 amino acids. This CDR3 is CASSLGSGSYQETQYF. Written as DNA, the CDR3 is TGTGCCAGCAGCTTAGGTAGCGGGTCGTACCAAGAGACCCAGTACTTC.

This chain links TRBV27 with TRBJ1-1; D is unresolved. The V gene's germline CDR1 is MNHEY and CDR2 SMNVEV (reference sequence). Trimming left V 6 bases short and J 2 bases short, with 7 bases between. The CDR3 consists of 12 residues. CDR3 loop: CASRTGNTEAFF. The CDR3 DNA reads TGTGCCAGCAGAACGGGAAACACTGAAGCTTTCTTT.

This chain links TRBV2 with TRBJ1-3, with D possibly being TRBD1 (6 bases). Deletions cut 6 bases from V and 4 bases from J, with 10 bases between. The CDR3 loop spans 13 amino acids. Germline CDR1 SNHLY, CDR2 FYNNEI. The CDR3 reads CASRGTSGNTIYF. The CDR3 coding sequence is TGTGCCAGCAGGGGGACATCCGGAAACACCATATATTTT.

The chain combines TRBV24-1 with TRBJ2-5; 12 nucleotides match TRBD2. The J segment lost 5 bases and the V segment lost 4 bases, leaving 16 bases of the junction unmatched. The germline V gene encodes CDR1 KGHDR and CDR2 SFDVKD. CDR3 size: 19 residues. CDR3 in DNA: TGTGCCACCAGTGACCGGAACCCCACTAGCGGGGGGTTGGGGGAGACCCAGTACTTC. It encodes CATSDRNPTSGGLGETQYF.

This chain connects TRBV3-1 (or the pseudogene TRBV3-2) to TRBJ2-7; 10 positions agree with TRBD2. The CDR3 loop spans 17 amino acids. Germline CDR1 LGHDT, CDR2 YNNKEL (reference sequence). V gave up 1 base and J gave up 4 bases; unmatched junction bases: 10. As DNA, the CDR3 is TGTGCCAGCAGCCAAGTTAGCGGGAGGAAACAATGGTACGAGCAGTACTTC. The encoded protein is CASSQVSGRKQWYEQYF.

CDR3 DNA sequence: TGTGCCAGCAGCTGGTCCGACAGGGGGCAAGAGACCCAGTACTTC. Translated: CASSWSDRGQETQYF. The rearrangement links TRBV5-6 to TRBJ2-5, with 9 bases that match TRBD1. The CDR3 consists of 15 residues. Germline assignment: CDR1 SGHDT and CDR2 YYEEEE. V lost 3 bases to trimming and J lost 2 bases; unmatched junction nucleotides: 5.

J is TRBJ2-5 and V is TRBV5-1, with 9 bases lining up with TRBD1. Germline lookup yields CDR1 SGHRS and CDR2 YFSETQ. V lost 3 bases and J lost 4; bases outside the gene matches: 16. The CDR3 sequence is 18 residues long. CDR3 loop: CASSYPTITDRGRETQYF. The CDR3 region has the DNA TGCGCCAGCAGCTACCCTACGATAACGGACAGGGGAAGAGAGACCCAGTACTTC.

V gene TRBV7-3 combines with J gene TRBJ2-1; TRBD2 agrees at 10 bases. V shed 2 bases and J 7 bases; nucleotides not matched to a gene: 5. The CDR3 is made up of 15 amino acids. In germline, CDR1 is SGHTA, CDR2 FQGTGA. The CDR3 is CASSLVAGGRNEQFF. The CDR3 bases are TGTGCCAGCAGCTTAGTAGCGGGGGGTCGAAATGAGCAGTTCTTC.

V usage is TRBV7-9 and J usage is TRBJ2-5; 9 bases match TRBD1. Germline CDR1 is SEHNR and CDR2 is FQNEAQ (reference sequence). This CDR3 contains 15 residues. The V segment lost 5 bases and the J segment 2 bases; nucleotides outside the gene matches: 6. The CDR3 region has the DNA TGTGCCAGCAGCACTGACAGGGGGAAACAAGAGACCCAGTACTTC. It specifies CASSTDRGKQETQYF.

In this sample, this clone turned up a few times. The V and J genes are TRBV7-2 and TRBJ2-1; perhaps TRBD1 as D (5 bases). Germline CDR1 reads SGHTA; CDR2 reads FQGNSA. Trimming took 1 base from V and 0 from J, leaving 7 bases between them. CDR3 length: 15 residues. CDR3 in amino acids: CASSLEGRSYNEQFF. In DNA, the CDR3 is TGTGCCAGCAGCTTAGAGGGGCGCTCCTACAATGAGCAGTTCTTC.

The J gene is TRBJ1-5, the V gene TRBV4-1; TRBD1 matches 9 bases. Trimming took 4 bases from V and 3 from J; bases not matched to a gene: 4. This CDR3 comprises 15 residues. Looked up from germline, CDR1 is MGHRA and CDR2 is YSYEKL. In nucleotides, the CDR3 is TGCGCCAGCAGCCTACGACAGGGGGACAATCAGCCCCAGCATTTT. Amino acid sequence: CASSLRQGDNQPQHF.

V gene TRBV19 combines with J gene TRBJ2-6; TRBD1 is a possible D gene (8 bases). The CDR3 totals 18 residues. Trimming shortened V by 5 bases and J by 0 bases, and 17 bases separated the two germline ends. Germline values: CDR1 LNHDA, CDR2 SQIVND (reference sequence). The CDR3 DNA is TGTGCCAGTAGTGGGGGGGGACAGGCCTTCTCTGGGGCCAACGTCCTGACTTTC. It specifies CASSGGGQAFSGANVLTF.

CDR3 nucleotide sequence: TGTGCCAGCACGACCAGACCAGGGTACTATGGCTACACCTTC. This gives the protein CASTTRPGYYGYTF. This chain links TRBV6-5 with TRBJ1-2; D might be TRBD1 (5 bases). The CDR3 contains 14 residues. Between the trimmed V and J ends, which lost 7 bases and 3 bases, there was a span of 15 bases. Germline CDR1 and CDR2: MNHEY and SVGAGI.

The J gene is TRBJ2-1, the V gene TRBV25-1; 10 bases line up with TRBD1. Trimming at V came to 5 bases and at J to 8 bases, leaving 12 bases not matched to a gene. Per the germline V gene, CDR1 is MGHDK and CDR2 is SYGVNS. This CDR3 comprises 16 residues. CDR3 nucleotides: TGTGCCAGCAGTAGACAAGACAGGGGGCGCTTCTATGAGCAGTTCTTC. It yields the protein CASSRQDRGRFYEQFF.

V usage is TRBV15 and J usage is TRBJ1-2; no firm D call. The germline V and J ends were trimmed by 0 bases and 5 bases, with 7 bases remaining between them. This CDR3 has 13 residues. Germline V lookup: CDR1 LNHNV, CDR2 YYDKDF (reference sequence). CDR3 residues: CATSRDNIYGYTF. In DNA form, the CDR3 reads TGTGCCACCAGCAGAGATAACATTTATGGCTACACCTTC.

V is TRBV28 and J is TRBJ2-7; D might be TRBD1 (8 bases). Germline values: CDR1 MDHEN, CDR2 SYDVKM. Trimming took 3 bases from V and 7 from J, leaving 19 bases between them. The CDR3 runs 15 residues. The chain's CDR3 is CASSFIDRGAGEQYF. In DNA, the CDR3 is TGTGCCAGCAGTTTTATCGACAGGGGAGCGGGGGAGCAGTACTTC.

Here the CDR3 DNA reads TGTGCCAGCACCGCAGGAGCGGGAGACTCCTACGAGCAGTACTTC. Translating it yields CASTAGAGDSYEQYF. The chain couples TRBV28 to TRBJ2-7, with TRBD2 identical over 8 bases. The germline V gene encodes CDR1 MDHEN and CDR2 SYDVKM. The length of the CDR3 is 15 residues. V lost 7 bases, J lost 0 bases, and 8 bases stayed unmatched.

The chain couples TRBV23-1 to TRBJ1-6; the D gene is possibly TRBD1 (5 bases). TRBV23-1 is designated an ORF whose function remains uncertain. V was cut by 8 bases and J by 2 bases, with 13 bases left in between. The CDR3 is 15 amino acids. The CDR3 protein is CASRSGGTYNSPLHF. In DNA form, the CDR3 reads TGCGCCAGCCGCAGTGGGGGGACCTATAATTCACCCCTCCACTTT.